This is a list of T cell receptor beta chains from one sample in a study of T cell responses to AZD1222 COVID-19 vaccine. Libraries were prepared by immunoSEQ multiplex PCR; TCRdb keeps only in-frame clonotypes and omits some of them. In the table there are 150,000 to 200,000 clones, approximately 93% of which are singletons. Source: peripheral blood, taken on day 0 of AZD1222 vaccination. The source is an adult in good health. Both conserved end residues are part of each CDR3. D genes are given only for firm matches. Size is omitted from some rows. Given values are once, few, many or a class for expanded clones.

TRBD2,TRBJ2-7,TRBV9,NA,TGTGCCAGCAGCATCAGCGGGGGGCGAGACTCCTACGAGCAGTACTTC,CASSISGGRDSYEQYF
NA,TRBJ1-1,TRBV4-1,NA,TGCGCCAGCAGCCCAGTCGGACGTGAAAAGAACACTGAAGCTTTCTTT,CASSPVGREKNTEAFF
TRBD2,TRBJ2-3,TRBV27,NA,TGTGCCAGCAGTTTAAGCGGGGTTAACACAGATACGCAGTATTTT,CASSLSGVNTDTQYF
NA,TRBJ1-2,TRBV9,NA,TGTGCCAGCAGCGTAGGACGGGATATAGAATATGGCTACACCTTC,CASSVGRDIEYGYTF
NA,TRBJ2-1,TRBV28,NA,TGTGCCAGCAGTTTATTACAGGTTAACGAGCAGTTCTTC,CASSLLQVNEQFF
NA,TRBJ1-2,TRBV19,NA,TGTGCCAGTAGTAGTCCTCAGGGGAGAGTTTTCTACACCTTC,CASSSPQGRVFYTF
NA,TRBJ2-1,TRBV15,NA,TGTGCCACCAGCTTACAGGGTGATTTCCCCAATGAGCAGTTCTTC,CATSLQGDFPNEQFF
TRBD1,TRBJ2-5,TRBV6-5,NA,TGTGCCAGCACGAGAGGGACAGTCCAAGAGACCCAGTACTTC,CASTRGTVQETQYF
TRBD1,TRBJ2-3,TRBV2,NA,TGTGCCAGCAGTGATTGGGACAGGGTGGTAAATACGCAGTATTTT,CASSDWDRVVNTQYF
NA,TRBJ1-2,TRBV11-2,NA,TGTGCCAGCAGCCTAAGCTTCCAGGGTTGGCGTGATGGCTACACCTTC,CASSLSFQGWRDGYTF
TRBD1,TRBJ1-4,TRBV5-1,NA,TGCGCCAGCAGCTCGAACCCGACCGGGACAGGGCGTGAAAAACTGTTTTTT,CASSSNPTGTGREKLFF
NA,TRBJ1-1,TRBV15,NA,TGTGCCACCGGCTGGCCACAGATGAACACTGAAGCTTTCTTT,CATGWPQMNTEAFF
TRBD1,TRBJ2-7,TRBV19,NA,TGTGCCAGTAGTCAAAGGCTTGGGACAGGGCTGGTCTACGAGCAGTACTTC,CASSQRLGTGLVYEQYF
TRBD1,TRBJ2-1,TRBV3-1/TRBV3-2,NA,TGTGCCAGCAGCCAAGTTCCCCAGGGGGCGGTTGAGCAGTTCTTC,CASSQVPQGAVEQFF
NA,TRBJ1-1,TRBV27,few,TGTGCCAGCCGGTTAGGGAGGGGTAACACTGAAGCTTTCTTT,CASRLGRGNTEAFF
NA,TRBJ2-5,TRBV11-2,NA,TGTGCCAGCAGCTTAAGGCGGTTCGAGGGAGAGACCCAGTACTTC,CASSLRRFEGETQYF
NA,TRBJ1-2,TRBV27,NA,TGTGCCAGCAGTTTAGGCTGGGGGCCGTGGGGTGGCTACACCTTC,CASSLGWGPWGGYTF
NA,TRBJ1-4,TRBV18,NA,TGTGCCAGCTCAAACGGGCAGAGAAATGAAAAACTGTTTTTT,CASSNGQRNEKLFF
NA,TRBJ1-1,TRBV4-1,NA,TGCGCCAGCAGCCCGAACAAGGACACTGGAGGGGCTGAAGCTTTCTTT,CASSPNKDTGGAEAFF
NA,TRBJ1-4,TRBV6-5,NA,TGTGCCAGCACCCTACGTCGGGGAACTAATGAAAAACTGTTTTTT,CASTLRRGTNEKLFF
TRBD1,TRBJ1-1,TRBV5-4,NA,TGTGCCAGCAGCTCCCCGGGACAGGGCACTGAAGCTTTCTTT,CASSSPGQGTEAFF
NA,TRBJ2-1,TRBV30,NA,TGTGCCTGGAGTGGGGGAGGACCCAAGGTCTTC,CAWSGGGPKVF
NA,TRBJ1-2,TRBV28,NA,TGTGCCAGCACGCGTGCCACTTCCGGCGACGATGGCTACACCTTC,CASTRATSGDDGYTF
NA,TRBJ1-5,TRBV6-5,NA,TGTGCCAGCGGTAGCCAGCCCCAGCATTTT,CASGSQPQHF
NA,TRBJ1-5,TRBV5-1,NA,TGCGCCAGCAGCTTGGGGAGGAATCAGCCCCAGCATTTT,CASSLGRNQPQHF
NA,TRBJ1-1,TRBV3-1/TRBV3-2,NA,TGTGCCAGCAGCCAAGATACGGAGGGGACGAACACTGAAGCTTTCTTT,CASSQDTEGTNTEAFF
NA,TRBJ1-3,TRBV9,NA,TGTGCCAGCAGCCGTAATCCCGGAAGAACAGGAAACACCATATATTTT,CASSRNPGRTGNTIYF
NA,TRBJ2-2,TRBV9,NA,TGTGCCAGCAGCGCCCGAACAGGTTTAGGCGGGGAGCTGTTTTTT,CASSARTGLGGELFF
NA,TRBJ2-1,TRBV16,NA,TGTGCCAGCAGCCAATTCATGGCCTCATTAGGCAATGAGCAGTTCTTC,CASSQFMASLGNEQFF
NA,TRBJ1-6,TRBV5-8,NA,TGTGCCAGCATGAATTGGGGGCGCGGGGTTTCACCCCTCCACTTT,CASMNWGRGVSPLHF
NA,TRBJ2-1,TRBV9,once,TGTGCCAGCAGCGTCCCTCGGGACCCCAAGAGCTCCTACAATGAGCAGTTCTTC,CASSVPRDPKSSYNEQFF
NA,TRBJ1-1,TRBV11-2,NA,TGTGCCAGCAGCTTAATCTGGGACACTGAAGCTTTCTTT,CASSLIWDTEAFF